This section outlines one T cell receptor beta chain sequence together with its context. Its antigen is unidentified. The data are from a study of shared clonotypes between healthy human individuals. General study results and limits: Clonotypes not shared had lower generation probabilities than those common to all four donors.

The repertoire was sequenced with immunoSEQ multiplex PCR; TCRdb's copy has only in-frame clones and lacks some. The sample consists of about 1 million clones, about 75% of them appearing once. CDR3 length: 13 residues. CDR1 is SGHNT, CDR2 YYREEE, per germline (reference sequence). V was clipped by 1 base and J by 9 bases, with 11 bases between them. The sequenced sample consisted of memory CD4+ T cells sorted from blood. Described subset: CD45RA-negative fraction. The chain links TRBV5-4 to TRBJ2-4; D may be TRBD1 (6 bases). The clonotype originates from a man in his late teens or twenties in good health. For the CDR3, the DNA is TGTGCCAGCAGCTTGCAGGGACAAAGCATTCAGTACTTC. Its protein product is CASSLQGQSIQYF.